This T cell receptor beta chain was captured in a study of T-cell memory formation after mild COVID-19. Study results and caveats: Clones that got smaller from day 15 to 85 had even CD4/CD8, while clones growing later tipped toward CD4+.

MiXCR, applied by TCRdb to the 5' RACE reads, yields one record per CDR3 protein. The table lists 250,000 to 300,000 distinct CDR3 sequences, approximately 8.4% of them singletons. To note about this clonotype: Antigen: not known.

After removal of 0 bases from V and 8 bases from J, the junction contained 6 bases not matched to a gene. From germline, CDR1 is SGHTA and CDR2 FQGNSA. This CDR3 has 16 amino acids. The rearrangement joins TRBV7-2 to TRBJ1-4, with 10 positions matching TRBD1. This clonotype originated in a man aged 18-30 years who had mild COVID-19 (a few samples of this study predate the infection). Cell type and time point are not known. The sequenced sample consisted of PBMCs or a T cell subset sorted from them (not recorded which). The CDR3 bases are TGTGCCAGCAGCTTAGCGGGGACAGGGGTTGGGGAAAAACTGTTTTTT. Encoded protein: CASSLAGTGVGEKLFF.